The 23 T cell receptor beta chains reported below all come from one sample, sequenced in a study of OX40 agonist ivuxolimab in advanced cancers. This table comes from immunoSEQ multiplex PCR, and its TCRdb copy is limited to in-frame clones, with some not included. The data hold 130,000 or so clones, with around 93% observed a single time. Source: CD4+ or CD8+ T cells sorted from blood, taken in a trial of the OX40 agonist ivuxolimab. The receptor set was obtained from an adult with an advanced solid tumor such as melanoma, head and neck, liver or kidney cancer.

The chain joins TRBV10-3 to TRBJ2-3, with 8 bases matching TRBD2. The V segment lost 8 bases and the J segment 2 bases; nucleotides outside the gene matches: 6. This CDR3 has 14 residues. In germline, CDR1 is ENHRY, CDR2 SYGVKD. The CDR3 bases are TGTGCCATCCGGGGGGGCCCCCACACAGATACGCAGTATTTT. Amino acid sequence: CAIRGGPHTDTQYF.

Comments on this clone: Mismatch with germline at one junction end may stem from a read error. CDR3 sequence (DNA): TGTGCCAGCAGCTTGGGACTAGCGGGAGTGGATGAGCAGTACTTC. Protein product: CASSLGLAGVDEQYF. V and J are TRBV5-3 and TRBJ2-7, with TRBD2 matching over 14 bases. TRBV5-3 is an ORF, and what it does is uncertain. This CDR3 has 15 residues.

The chain carries TRBV7-9 and TRBJ1-2; the D gene is possibly TRBD1 (5 bases). The germline CDR1 and CDR2 sequences are SEHNR and FQNEAQ (reference sequence). This CDR3 contains 15 residues. The V end lost 1 base, the J end lost 4 bases, and 13 bases lay between the germline ends. The CDR3 bases are TGTGCCAGCAGCTTAGAGGGGAGGGGACTCTATGGCTACACCTTC. This sequence encodes CASSLEGRGLYGYTF.

The chain links TRBV15 to TRBJ1-5; 10 nucleotides agree with TRBD1. Trimming took 2 bases from V and 6 from J; bases not matched to a gene: 10. The CDR3 spans 17 residues. Germline CDR1 reads LNHNV; CDR2 reads YYDKDF (reference sequence). The CDR3 DNA sequence: TGTGCCACCAGCAGAAAAGGACAGGGGGTGTTCGGTCAGCCCCAGCATTTT. Translated, it gives CATSRKGQGVFGQPQHF.

With regard to this clone: The junction and the germline gene differ at one end; a read error may be behind it. The rearrangement joins TRBV6-1 to TRBJ1-1, with D perhaps TRBD1 (6 bases). The CDR3 consists of 13 residues. Germline V CDR1 and CDR2: MNHNS, SASEGT. The DNA of the CDR3 is TGTGCCAGCAGTCTCCCCCCTGGGGGCGCGAGGGCCTTT. It encodes CASSLPPGGARAF.

The genes are TRBV4-1 and TRBJ1-5, with TRBD1 matching 8 bases. J lost 4 bases, V lost 0 bases, and 8 bases had no gene match. This CDR3 contains 17 residues. In germline, CDR1 is MGHRA, CDR2 YSYEKL. The CDR3 loop is CASSQDNPTGGNQPQHF. The CDR3 region has the DNA TGCGCCAGCAGCCAAGATAATCCCACAGGGGGGAATCAGCCCCAGCATTTT.

This sequence joins TRBV11-2 and TRBJ2-4; D remains unclear. V was pared by 1 base and J by 1 base, with 11 bases between. From germline, CDR1 is SGHAT and CDR2 FQNNGV. This CDR3 region has 16 residues. CDR3 sequence reads: CASSLGALGAKNIQYF. In nucleotides, the CDR3 is TGTGCCAGCAGCTTAGGTGCGCTTGGGGCCAAAAACATTCAGTACTTC. Looking up the rest from reference TRBV11-2 and TRBJ2-4 gives the full variable domain: EAGVAQSPRYKIIEKRQSVAFWCNPISGHATLYWYQQILGQGPKLLIQFQNNGVVDDSQLPKDRFSAERLKGVDSTLKIQPAKLEDSAVYLCASSLGALGAKNIQYFGAGTRLSVL.

V is TRBV11-3 and J is TRBJ2-1, with 7 positions matching TRBD1. This CDR3 has 14 residues. Germline loops: CDR1 SGHNT, CDR2 YENEEA. Losses at the gene ends were 8 bases for V and 9 bases for J; bases not matched to a gene: 13. This chain's CDR3 is CASSPDRIGGEQFF. The CDR3 DNA sequence: TGTGCCAGCTCCCCGGACAGGATCGGAGGTGAGCAGTTCTTC.

This clone was seen once. The V gene is TRBV18, the J gene TRBJ2-5, with 8 bases matching TRBD1. Judging by the DNA end, TRBJ2-7 fits better; the J call may be wrong. CDR1 and CDR2 from the germline V gene are KGHSH and LQKENI. This CDR3 has 15 residues. CDR3 residues: CASSPVRQGADEQYF. The CDR3 DNA reads TGTGCCAGCTCACCAGTCCGGCAGGGGGCGGACGAGCAGTACTTC.

This chain uses TRBV2 with TRBJ2-6, with TRBD1 identical over 7 bases. Germline V CDR1 and CDR2: SNHLY, FYNNEI. The J segment lost 0 bases and the V segment lost 5 bases, leaving 7 bases of the junction unmatched. The CDR3 runs to 17 residues. The CDR3 DNA follows: TGTGCCAGCAGTCCTGACAGGGCGACCTCTGGGGCCAACGTCCTGACTTTC. Translation gives CASSPDRATSGANVLTF.

This clone has just one count. J is TRBJ2-7 and V is TRBV12-5; 7 bases fit TRBD1. The CDR3 length is 15 residues. J gave up 4 bases and V 6 bases, and 12 bases lay outside the gene matches. Germline V lookup: CDR1 LGHNT, CDR2 FRNRAP. The CDR3 sequence: CASGITGDARYEQYF. Here the CDR3 DNA reads TGTGCTAGTGGCATAACAGGGGACGCCAGGTACGAGCAGTACTTC.

This chain connects TRBV18 to TRBJ2-5; either TRBD1 or TRBD2 may supply D (5 bases each). Germline V CDR1 and CDR2: KGHSH, LQKENI. This CDR3 is 14 amino acids long. With 2 bases removed from V and 3 bases from J, the gap between germline ends came to 10 bases. CDR3 in amino acids: CASSPGTGKETQYF. As DNA, the CDR3 is TGTGCCAGCTCACCAGGGACGGGGAAAGAGACCCAGTACTTC.

This chain joins TRBV7-9 and TRBJ1-5; D gene ambiguous. V lost 1 base to trimming and J lost 0 bases, with 10 bases between them. CDR1 and CDR2 from the germline V gene are SEHNR and FQNEAQ (reference sequence). The CDR3 totals 16 residues. CDR3 protein: CASSLVGITSNQPQHF. The CDR3 DNA reads TGTGCCAGCAGCTTAGTTGGCATAACTAGCAATCAGCCCCAGCATTTT.

This chain uses TRBV28 with TRBJ1-1; TRBD1 matches 9 bases. Germline lookup yields CDR1 MDHEN and CDR2 SYDVKM. The trim removed 6 bases at V and 3 bases at J, leaving 2 bases unmatched. This CDR3 region has 13 residues. The CDR3 loop is CASSWDRDTEAFF. CDR3 DNA: TGTGCCAGCAGCTGGGACAGGGACACTGAAGCTTTCTTT. The whole variable domain, filled in from reference TRBV28 and TRBJ1-1, reads DVKVTQSSRYLVKRTGEKVFLECVQDMDHENMFWYRQDPGLGLRLIYFSYDVKMKEKGDIPEGYSVSREKKERFSLILESASTNQTSMYLCASSWDRDTEAFFGQGTRLTVV.

The rearrangement links TRBV5-1 to TRBJ1-1, with 7 bases that match TRBD1. The CDR3 length is 17 residues. Trimming took 4 bases from V and 6 from J; bases not matched to a gene: 18. Germline V gene data show CDR1 as SGHRS and CDR2 as YFSETQ. The CDR3 DNA reads as TGCGCCAGCAGCAAGAACGAACAGGGGCCCGGCGAAGCTGAAGCTTTCTTT. Its translation is CASSKNEQGPGEAEAFF.

The chain carries TRBV28 and TRBJ1-4; 7 bases map to TRBD1. The CDR3 extends over 15 amino acids. Unmatched junction bases numbered 12, after V lost 8 bases and J lost 6 bases. The germline CDR1 and CDR2 sequences are MDHEN and SYDVKM. The CDR3 region is CASHPRDREDEKLFF. The CDR3, as DNA: TGTGCCAGCCATCCCCGTGACAGGGAGGATGAAAAACTGTTTTTT.

This rearrangement joins TRBV6-1 to TRBJ2-3; 7 nucleotides match TRBD1. Germline V gene sequence: CDR1 MNHNS, CDR2 SASEGT. Germline trimming cut 8 bases from V and 0 bases from J; bases unmatched to any gene: 5. CDR3 length: 14 amino acids. The CDR3 region is CASLRGLSTDTQYF. CDR3 in DNA: TGTGCCAGCCTAAGGGGGCTTAGCACAGATACGCAGTATTTT.

This chain joins TRBV5-1 and TRBJ2-7; 8 bases agree with TRBD2. The CDR3 length is 16 residues. Losses at the gene ends were 0 bases for V and 1 base for J; bases not matched to a gene: 6. Germline V lookup: CDR1 SGHRS, CDR2 YFSETQ. CDR3 DNA: TGCGCCAGCAGCTTGGCCGGAGCGGGGGAATCCTACGAGCAGTACTTC. It encodes CASSLAGAGESYEQYF.

This chain links TRBV6-5 with TRBJ1-5, with D possibly being TRBD1 (6 bases). V lost 6 bases and J lost 1, with 13 bases in between. The CDR3 extends over 15 amino acids. Germline CDR1 and CDR2: MNHEY and SVGAGI. CDR3 loop: CASSEDRSSNQPQHF. The CDR3 bases are TGTGCCAGCAGCGAGGACAGATCCAGCAATCAGCCCCAGCATTTT.

This clone was seen once. The chain uses TRBV11-3 and TRBJ2-1; 9 positions agree with TRBD2. This CDR3 contains 15 residues. The V gene's germline CDR1 is SGHNT and CDR2 YENEEA. The trim removed 5 bases at V and 7 bases at J, leaving 9 bases unmatched. The CDR3 nucleotides read TGTGCCAGCAGCGTGACTAGCGGCCCTGGGAATGAGCAGTTCTTC. Translation gives CASSVTSGPGNEQFF.

CDR3 residues: CATSILDRDYGYTF. CDR3 sequence (DNA): TGTGCCACCAGCATTCTGGACAGGGACTATGGCTACACCTTC. V gene TRBV15 combines with J gene TRBJ1-2; TRBD1 matches at 8 bases. Germline V gene data show CDR1 as LNHNV and CDR2 as YYDKDF (reference sequence). Trimming removed 4 bases from V and 3 bases from J; junction bases left unmatched: 4. CDR3 length equals 14 residues.

The chain joins TRBV7-2 to TRBJ2-1, with TRBD2 matching over 9 bases. This CDR3 spans 17 amino acids. Germline trimming cut 5 bases from V and 8 bases from J; bases unmatched to any gene: 16. Germline CDR1 SGHTA, CDR2 FQGNSA. The CDR3 bases are TGTGCCAGCAGCGCCCAAAGCGGGAGGCCCCGAGGGGATGAGCAGTTCTTC. Protein: CASSAQSGRPRGDEQFF.

The CDR3 spells CASSPDRGYSTDTQYF. Here the CDR3 DNA reads TGTGCCAGCTCACCGGACAGGGGCTATAGCACAGATACGCAGTATTTT. The V call is TRBV18, the J call TRBJ2-3; 9 bases line up with TRBD1. The V gene end was trimmed by 3 bases and the J gene end by 0 bases; junction bases not matched to a gene: 4. The germline V gene encodes CDR1 KGHSH and CDR2 LQKENI. The CDR3 runs 16 residues.